This T cell receptor (beta chain) was sequenced during a study of regulatory T cells in long-lasting Graves disease. In the study overall: Persistent Graves' disease required over 5 years of antithyroid drugs and positive TSH receptor antibodies. General study findings and limits: Reduced TCR diversity was observed in persistent Graves' patients versus newly diagnosed patients.

In its sample, this clonotype was seen a few times. Its antigen is not identified. In building TCR beta libraries, iRepertoire HTBI primers were used together with Arm-PCR of CDR3 regions. Each CDR3 protein gets one entry after TCRdb re-called the multiplex PCR reads with MiXCR. Altogether hundreds of thousands of distinct CDR3 sequences are present, roughly 20% being singletons, with the ten largest covering 6.5% to 10%. Described time point: persistent/refractory GD, antithyroid drugs over 5 years with positive TRAb. PBMCs were the source of the RNA used for TCR sequencing. The sample consisted of peripheral blood mononuclear cells (PBMCs), taken when the disease was refractory, from a patient treated with antithyroid drugs. The sequence derives from a female donor with Graves disease.

In DNA, the CDR3 is TGCAGCGTTGAAGTTTCCAGATTGCCAGGCGAGCAGTACTTC. Protein product: CSVEVSRLPGEQYF. The rearrangement links TRBV29-1 to TRBJ2-7; D ambiguous. Trimming left V 1 base short and J 6 bases short, with 16 bases between. The CDR3 contains 14 residues. Germline CDR1 is SQVTM and CDR2 is ANQGSEA.